A selection of T cell receptor beta chains follows, all from one sample in a study of blood T cell repertoires in COVID-19. This table comes from immunoSEQ multiplex PCR, and its TCRdb copy is limited to in-frame clones, with some not included. The table lists 120,000 to 150,000 clones, approximately 83% of them singletons. The sequencing input was peripheral blood. The receptor source for this set is a human donor in a cohort sampled during active COVID-19. Both conserved end residues are part of each CDR3. D genes are given only for firm matches. The listing skips clone size in some rows; elsewhere it reads once, few, many or a size class.

j_call v_call clone_size d_call cdr3_aa cdr3_nt
TRBJ2-7 TRBV15 . . CATSRTGTEGQYEQYF TGTGCCACCAGCCGCACCGGGACGGAGGGCCAGTACGAGCAGTACTTC
TRBJ2-2 TRBV6-6 . . CAGAGARNTGELFF TGTGCCGGTGCGGGGGCGCGAAACACCGGGGAGCTGTTTTTT
TRBJ1-1 TRBV7-8 once . CASSLVAGNTEAFF TGTGCCAGCAGCTTAGTGGCGGGTAACACTGAAGCTTTCTTT
TRBJ2-1 TRBV28 . TRBD2 CASSLPGASGRRYEQFF TGTGCCAGCAGTCTCCCCGGGGCTAGCGGGAGGCGTTATGAGCAGTTCTTC
TRBJ1-1 TRBV5-4 few TRBD1 CASSSDRGQNTEAFF TGTGCCAGCAGCTCAGACAGGGGGCAGAACACTGAAGCTTTCTTT
TRBJ1-1 TRBV19 . . CASRDTTEAFF TGTGCCAGTAGGGACACCACTGAAGCTTTCTTT
TRBJ2-2 TRBV5-1 . . CASSHAGTPDTGELFF TGCGCCAGCAGCCACGCCGGGACACCCGACACCGGGGAGCTGTTTTTT
TRBJ1-5 TRBV27 . . CASSFRAGVYSNQPQHF TGTGCCAGCAGTTTCAGGGCAGGAGTTTATAGCAATCAGCCCCAGCATTTT
TRBJ1-2 TRBV5-1 . . CASSSQGGVGYTF TGCGCCAGCAGCTCGCAGGGTGGGGTTGGCTACACCTTC
TRBJ1-3 TRBV12-3/TRBV12-4 . TRBD1 CATPQGNGNTIYF TGTGCCACCCCACAGGGGAATGGAAACACCATATATTTT
TRBJ1-1 TRBV7-9 . . CASGTRGTETEAFF TGTGCCAGCGGGACTAGGGGGACGGAAACTGAAGCTTTCTTT
TRBJ1-3 TRBV19 few TRBD1 CASSRTGTGNTIYF TGTGCCAGTAGTCGGACAGGGACAGGAAACACCATATATTTT
TRBJ2-1 TRBV11-2 . . CASSLLDVYEQFF TGTGCCAGCAGCTTACTAGACGTTTATGAGCAGTTCTTC
TRBJ2-7 TRBV19 . . CASSIRGGNYEQYF TGTGCCAGTAGTATCCGTGGGGGGAACTACGAGCAGTACTTC
TRBJ2-3 TRBV4-2 . TRBD2 CASSQLGTSGSFDTQYF TGTGCCAGCAGCCAACTTGGGACTAGCGGGAGTTTTGATACGCAGTATTTT
TRBJ2-5 TRBV7-9 . . CASSLAVRGETQYF TGTGCCAGCAGCTTAGCCGTAAGGGGAGAGACCCAGTACTTC
TRBJ2-5 TRBV25-1 . TRBD1 CASSESGTGKETQYF TGTGCCAGCAGTGAATCGGGGACAGGCAAAGAGACCCAGTACTTC
TRBJ1-5 TRBV6-5 . . CASSYSTRGNQPQHF TGTGCCAGCAGTTACTCGACTCGCGGCAATCAGCCCCAGCATTTT
TRBJ2-2 TRBV7-4 . . CASSLVSPGELFF TGTGCCAGCAGCTTAGTATCCCCCGGGGAGCTGTTTTTT
TRBJ2-1 TRBV5-1 . TRBD2 CASSLEGPTGRNEQFF TGCGCCAGCAGCTTGGAAGGACCCACCGGGAGGAATGAGCAGTTCTTC
TRBJ2-3 TRBV5-1 . . CASSFGETLTKDTQYF TGCGCCAGCAGCTTCGGGGAAACTCTCACCAAAGATACGCAGTATTTT
TRBJ2-7 TRBV4-2 . TRBD1 CASSQARGTGGYEQYF TGTGCCAGCAGCCAAGCTCGCGGGACAGGGGGGTACGAGCAGTACTTC
TRBJ1-2 TRBV5-5 few . CASSPGGSVNYGYTF TGTGCCAGCAGCCCGGGGGGTAGTGTTAACTATGGCTACACCTTC
TRBJ1-1 TRBV29-1 . . CSVILSTEAFF TGCAGCGTCATTCTAAGCACTGAAGCTTTCTTT
TRBJ2-7 TRBV11-2 . . CASSLAGYEQYF TGTGCCAGCAGCTTAGCCGGCTACGAGCAGTACTTC
TRBJ2-2 TRBV27 . . CASRIYSDFTGELFF TGTGCCAGCAGAATATATTCCGACTTCACCGGGGAGCTGTTTTTT
TRBJ1-1 TRBV19 . . CASSMARGNTEAFF TGTGCCAGTAGTATGGCCAGGGGGAACACTGAAGCTTTCTTT
TRBJ2-2 TRBV5-1 few TRBD1 CASSYPGTGNGELFF TGCGCCAGCAGCTACCCCGGGACAGGGAACGGGGAGCTGTTTTTT
TRBJ1-1 TRBV28 . . CASSFSGVNTEAFF TGTGCCAGCAGTTTCTCGGGAGTTAACACTGAAGCTTTCTTT
TRBJ2-3 TRBV3-1/TRBV3-2 . . CASSHDYSTSTDTQYF TGTGCCAGCAGCCACGACTATTCTACCAGCACAGATACGCAGTATTTT
TRBJ1-1 TRBV15 . . CATSYQVWGRRANTEAFF TGTGCCACCAGCTACCAGGTTTGGGGGCGTCGGGCGAACACTGAAGCTTTCTTT
TRBJ2-7 TRBV27 . TRBD2 CASSPSGRASYEQYF TGTGCCAGCAGTCCAAGCGGGAGGGCGAGCTACGAGCAGTACTTC
TRBJ1-1 TRBV7-9 . . CASSPAGLVNTEAFF TGTGCCAGCAGCCCTGCAGGGTTGGTGAACACTGAAGCTTTCTTT
TRBJ2-3 TRBV18 . . CASSPLAGASTDTQYF TGTGCCAGCTCACCACTCGCGGGGGCTAGCACAGATACGCAGTATTTT
TRBJ2-2 TRBV5-8 . . CASSRDGGTAGELFF TGTGCCAGCAGCCGAGATGGGGGCACTGCCGGGGAGCTGTTTTTT
TRBJ2-1 TRBV24-1 . TRBD2 CATSDLAASYNEQFF TGTGCCACCAGTGATCTAGCGGCTTCCTACAATGAGCAGTTCTTC
TRBJ1-1 TRBV7-9 few . CASSYTQVKAEAFF TGTGCCAGCAGCTACACACAGGTGAAAGCTGAAGCTTTCTTT
TRBJ1-5 TRBV2 few TRBD1 CASTEQGTGQPQHF TGTGCCAGCACTGAACAGGGGACGGGGCAGCCCCAGCATTTT
TRBJ2-1 TRBV4-3 . . CASSQDRGAYNEQFF TGCGCCAGCAGCCAAGACAGGGGGGCCTACAATGAGCAGTTCTTC
TRBJ2-2 TRBV6-5 . TRBD1 CASSSPGQGNTGELFF TGTGCCAGCAGTTCGCCGGGACAGGGGAACACCGGGGAGCTGTTTTTT
TRBJ1-5 TRBV27 . . CASSFGNSNQPQHF TGTGCCAGCAGTTTCGGTAATAGCAATCAGCCCCAGCATTTT
TRBJ2-7 TRBV6-5 . TRBD2 CASRPGLAGYEQYF TGTGCCAGCAGACCCGGACTAGCGGGATACGAGCAGTACTTC
TRBJ2-7 TRBV3-1/TRBV3-2 few . CASSHGTPYEQYF TGTGCCAGCAGCCACGGGACACCGTACGAGCAGTACTTC
TRBJ1-5 TRBV19 . . CASSNRVILRPQHF TGTGCCAGTAGTAACAGGGTAATCCTCCGGCCCCAGCATTTT
TRBJ2-2 TRBV10-3 . . CATFGDCNTGELFF TGTGCCACCTTCGGGGACTGCAACACCGGGGAGCTGTTTTTT
TRBJ1-1 TRBV14 . . CASSQDGEGRDTEAFF TGTGCCAGCAGCCAAGATGGGGAGGGGAGGGACACTGAAGCTTTCTTT
TRBJ1-1 TRBV7-8 . . CASSYGGLNTEAFF TGTGCCAGCAGTTACGGGGGACTGAACACTGAAGCTTTCTTT
TRBJ2-5 TRBV23-1 . TRBD2 CASSQEAGNQETQYF TGCGCCAGCAGTCAAGAAGCGGGGAACCAAGAGACCCAGTACTTC
TRBJ1-4 TRBV15 . . CATSRGQGTNEKLFF TGTGCCACCAGCAGAGGGCAGGGAACTAATGAAAAACTGTTTTTT
TRBJ2-3 TRBV12-3/TRBV12-4 . . CASAISTDTQYF TGTGCCAGCGCGATTAGCACAGATACGCAGTATTTT
TRBJ2-7 TRBV5-6 . . CASSLGQIYEQYF TGTGCCAGCAGCTTGGGTCAGATCTACGAGCAGTACTTC
TRBJ2-3 TRBV6-6 . . CASSYPSLDTQYF TGTGCCAGCAGTTACCCTAGCCTAGATACGCAGTATTTT
TRBJ1-2 TRBV5-5 . . CASSSLTVNYGYTF TGTGCCAGCAGCTCGCTGACAGTTAACTATGGCTACACCTTC
TRBJ1-5 TRBV20-1 few . CSASRQGNQPQHF TGCAGTGCTAGTCGTCAGGGCAATCAGCCCCAGCATTTT
TRBJ2-1 TRBV9 once TRBD2 CASSVGTSGGSSYNEQFF TGTGCCAGCAGCGTAGGGACTAGCGGAGGGAGCTCCTACAATGAGCAGTTCTTC
TRBJ1-4 TRBV19 . . CASRTRVDEKLFF TGTGCCAGTCGGACAAGGGTCGATGAAAAACTGTTTTTT